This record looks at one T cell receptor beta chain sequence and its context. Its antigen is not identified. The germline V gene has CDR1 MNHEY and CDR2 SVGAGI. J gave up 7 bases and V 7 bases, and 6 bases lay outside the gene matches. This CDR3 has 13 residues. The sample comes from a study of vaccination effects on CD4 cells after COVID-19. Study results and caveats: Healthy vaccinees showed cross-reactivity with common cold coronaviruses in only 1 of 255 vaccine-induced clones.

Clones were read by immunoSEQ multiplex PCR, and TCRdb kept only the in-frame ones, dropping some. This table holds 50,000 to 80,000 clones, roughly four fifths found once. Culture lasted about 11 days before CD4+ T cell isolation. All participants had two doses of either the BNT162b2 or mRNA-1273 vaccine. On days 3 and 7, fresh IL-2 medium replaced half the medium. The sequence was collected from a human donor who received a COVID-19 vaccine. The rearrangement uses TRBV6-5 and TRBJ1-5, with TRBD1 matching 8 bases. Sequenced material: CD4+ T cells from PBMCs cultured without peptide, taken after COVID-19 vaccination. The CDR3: CASTTGGVQPQHF. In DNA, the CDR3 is TGTGCCAGCACCACAGGGGGGGTCCAGCCCCAGCATTTT.